These 27 T cell receptor beta chains were sequenced from one sample in a study of OX40 agonist ivuxolimab in advanced cancers. Using immunoSEQ multiplex PCR, the repertoire was profiled, and TCRdb retains in-frame clones only, with some absent. The table has under 40,000 clones, roughly nine tenths seen once; the top ten hold over 15%. The sequencing here drew on CD4+ or CD8+ T cells sorted from blood, taken in a trial of the OX40 agonist ivuxolimab. Receptors originate from an adult with an advanced solid tumor such as melanoma, head and neck, liver or kidney cancer.

The rearrangement joins TRBV4-2 to TRBJ2-7; 8 nucleotides agree with TRBD2. The CDR3 runs to 18 residues. Germline CDR1 reads LGHNA; CDR2 reads YNFKEQ. V was clipped by 4 bases and J by 4 bases; unmatched bases: 18. CDR3 sequence (DNA): TGTGCCAGCAGCCCTAATACGGTTAGCGGGGCCACGGGGTACGAGCAGTACTTC. Amino acids: CASSPNTVSGATGYEQYF.

The chain has TRBV7-3 and TRBJ2-2; the D gene is possibly TRBD2 (5 bases). V lost 11 bases to trimming and J lost 1 base, with 17 bases between them. The germline V gene encodes CDR1 SGHTA and CDR2 FQGTGA. The CDR3 totals 15 residues. As DNA, the CDR3 is TGTGCCTCACGCGACCCAGCGGTGAACACCGGGGAGCTGTTTTTT. Its protein is CASRDPAVNTGELFF.

The chain is built from TRBV7-4 and TRBJ2-7, with D possibly matching TRBD2 (5 bases). V was shortened by 1 base and J by 0 bases, with 13 bases between the two germline ends. CDR1 is SGHVT, CDR2 SQSDAQ, per germline. This CDR3 spans 16 amino acids. CDR3 coding DNA: TGTGCCAGCAGCTTAGGTCTAGCACCGAGCTCCTACGAGCAGTACTTC. It yields the protein CASSLGLAPSSYEQYF.

This sequence joins TRBV27 and TRBJ1-5; the D gene is possibly TRBD1 (5 bases). The CDR3 runs to 13 residues. CDR1 and CDR2 from the germline V gene are MNHEY and SMNVEV (reference sequence). Trimming removed 3 bases at V and 4 bases at J, with 7 bases between. CDR3 region: CASSFRGNQPQHF. CDR3 in DNA: TGTGCCAGCAGTTTTAGGGGAAATCAGCCCCAGCATTTT.

The genes are TRBV5-1 and TRBJ2-7, with 7 nucleotides matching TRBD1. The CDR3 loop spans 16 amino acids. V shed 3 bases and J 3 bases; nucleotides not matched to a gene: 12. Germline V gene data show CDR1 as SGHRS and CDR2 as YFSETQ. This CDR3 reads CASSSVEGDRVYEQYF. In nucleotides, the CDR3 is TGCGCCAGCAGCTCCGTGGAAGGAGACAGGGTCTACGAGCAGTACTTC. Full variable domain (outside the CDR3, taken from reference TRBV5-1 and TRBJ2-7): KAGVTQTPRYLIKTRGQQVTLSCSPISGHRSVSWYQQTPGQGLQFLFEYFSETQRNKGNFPGRFSGRQFSNSRSEMNVSTLELGDSALYLCASSSVEGDRVYEQYFGPGTRLTVT.

The chain is built from TRBV4-1 and TRBJ2-5, with 7 bases fitting TRBD1. The end of the DNA is better explained by TRBJ2-7, so the J call may be wrong. The CDR3 contains 15 residues. Germline lookup yields CDR1 MGHRA and CDR2 YSYEKL. CDR3 sequence: CASSQGPTGAYEQYF. CDR3 in DNA: TGCGCCAGCAGCCAGGGCCCCACAGGGGCCTACGAGCAGTACTTC.

The rearrangement joins TRBV7-9 to TRBJ1-1, with 7 bases identical to TRBD1. V shed 9 bases and J 0 bases; nucleotides not matched to a gene: 4. This CDR3 contains 13 residues. CDR1 and CDR2 (germline): SEHNR, FQNEAQ (reference sequence). The CDR3 sequence is CASTTGVNTEAFF. CDR3 bases: TGTGCCAGTACAACAGGGGTGAACACTGAAGCTTTCTTT.

The count of this clone is one. The chain is built from TRBV18 and TRBJ2-3, with D perhaps TRBD1 (5 bases). The CDR3 extends over 15 amino acids. Germline lookup yields CDR1 KGHSH and CDR2 LQKENI. With 3 bases removed from V and 2 bases from J, the gap between germline ends came to 12 bases. In nucleotides, the CDR3 is TGTGCCAGCTCACCGTTGGTGACAGACACAGATACGCAGTATTTT. Translating gives CASSPLVTDTDTQYF.

The V gene is TRBV28, the J gene TRBJ2-1, with 9 bases aligning to TRBD2. The V and J ends lost 2 bases and 6 bases, in that order; junction bases with no gene match: 2. The CDR3 is made up of 14 amino acids. CDR1 is MDHEN, CDR2 SYDVKM, per germline. The CDR3 nucleotides are TGTGCCAGCAGTTTAGGCGGGGGGGCCAATGAGCAGTTCTTC. Translated: CASSLGGGANEQFF.

The chain carries TRBV5-1 and TRBJ2-5, with TRBD1 matching 9 bases. Per germline, CDR1 SGHRS and CDR2 YFSETQ. The CDR3 is 17 residues long. V shed 4 bases and J 1 base; nucleotides not matched to a gene: 11. This CDR3 is CASSDGTGRLGQETQYF. The CDR3 DNA follows: TGCGCCAGCAGCGACGGGACAGGGAGGTTGGGCCAAGAGACCCAGTACTTC. The whole variable domain, filled in from reference TRBV5-1 and TRBJ2-5, reads KAGVTQTPRYLIKTRGQQVTLSCSPISGHRSVSWYQQTPGQGLQFLFEYFSETQRNKGNFPGRFSGRQFSNSRSEMNVSTLELGDSALYLCASSDGTGRLGQETQYFGPGTRLLVL.

The chain uses TRBV4-2 and TRBJ1-2; D remains unclear. The germline V gene has CDR1 LGHNA and CDR2 YNFKEQ. The CDR3 covers 13 residues. V lost 1 base and J 5 bases, leaving 8 bases between the germline ends. The CDR3 coding sequence is TGTGCCAGCAGCCAAGGATTTGAATATGGCTACACCTTC. Amino acids: CASSQGFEYGYTF.

The chain uses TRBV28 and TRBJ2-1; 10 bases are shared with TRBD2. This CDR3 has 14 amino acids. Germline V gene data show CDR1 as MDHEN and CDR2 as SYDVKM. V dropped 11 bases and J dropped 6; count of bases not matched to a gene: 10. The CDR3 loop is CAHGWSGGANEQFF. As DNA, the CDR3 is TGTGCCCACGGATGGAGCGGGGGGGCCAATGAGCAGTTCTTC.

The chain has TRBV30 and TRBJ2-2; D remains ambiguous. CDR1 is GTSNPN, CDR2 SVGIG, per germline (reference sequence). Trimming removed 0 bases from V and 9 bases from J, with 8 bases in between. This CDR3 region has 12 residues. In DNA, the CDR3 is TGTGCCTGGAGTGTAATCGGGTGGGAGCTGTTTTTT. It is translated as CAWSVIGWELFF.

J is TRBJ1-1 and V is TRBV6-1; no reliable D call. The CDR3 totals 16 residues. Germline assignment: CDR1 MNHNS and CDR2 SASEGT. Trimming left V 1 base short and J 3 bases short, with 15 bases between. This CDR3 reads CASSEGQGMRYTEAFF. CDR3 nucleotide sequence: TGTGCCAGCAGTGAAGGTCAAGGGATGAGGTACACTGAAGCTTTCTTT.

The rearrangement links TRBV10-2 to TRBJ2-1; TRBD1 is a possible D gene (7 bases). The V gene lost 2 bases and the J gene lost 4 bases, with 9 bases spanning the gap. This CDR3 has 14 residues. Germline V gives CDR1 WSHSY, CDR2 SAAADI. The CDR3 DNA reads TGCGCCAGCAGTGAGCAGGGGGGATACAATGAGCAGTTCTTC. Its protein is CASSEQGGYNEQFF.

The gene calls are TRBV4-1 and TRBJ1-2; TRBD1 aligns across 7 bases. Germline loops: CDR1 MGHRA, CDR2 YSYEKL. The CDR3 is 15 residues long. J gave up 3 bases and V 1 base, and 5 bases lay outside the gene matches. The CDR3 coding sequence is TGCGCCAGCAGCCAAGCGGCAGGGGGGCACTATGGCTACACCTTC. Protein sequence: CASSQAAGGHYGYTF.

The chain links TRBV7-9 to TRBJ1-2, with D unresolved. CDR1 is SEHNR and CDR2 is FQNEAQ in the germline V gene (reference sequence). Trimming took 2 bases from V and 6 from J, leaving 13 bases between them. CDR3 size: 14 residues. The CDR3 nucleotides are TGTGCCAGCAGCTTATCCATCAGTCTGAATGGCTACACCTTC. This codes for CASSLSISLNGYTF.

This chain links TRBV18 with TRBJ2-7; no clear D gene. Germline CDR1 KGHSH, CDR2 LQKENI. The CDR3 loop spans 12 amino acids. Trimming removed 2 bases from V and 1 base from J, with 3 bases in between. Here the CDR3 reads CASSPGSYEQYF. CDR3 sequence (DNA): TGTGCCAGCTCACCAGGGTCCTACGAGCAGTACTTC.

CDR3 sequence (DNA): TGTGCCAGCAGTTACGAAGGTACCTCCTACAATGAGCAGTTCTTC. Encoded protein: CASSYEGTSYNEQFF. The rearrangement links TRBV6-6 to TRBJ2-1; no definite D call. The V and J ends lost 2 bases and 0 bases respectively, with 8 bases between them. Germline V gene data show CDR1 as MNHNY and CDR2 as SVGAGI (reference sequence). This CDR3 is built from 15 residues.

This clone was seen a single time. The rearrangement links TRBV9 to TRBJ1-2, with 7 bases that match TRBD1. The CDR3 is 13 residues long. V lost 4 bases to trimming and J lost 3 bases; unmatched junction nucleotides: 3. CDR1 and CDR2 (germline): SGDLS, YYNGEE. The CDR3 sequence is CASSLDRDYGYTF. CDR3 nucleotide sequence: TGTGCCAGCAGCCTCGACAGGGACTATGGCTACACCTTC.

In this sample, this clone is large (0.1 to 1%). The chain employs TRBV29-1 and TRBJ1-1; D remains unclear. This CDR3 comprises 11 residues. The germline CDR1 and CDR2 sequences are SQVTM and ANQGSEA. V was cut by 6 bases and J by 4 bases, with 9 bases left in between. The DNA of the CDR3 is TGCAGCGTGACCCGGGTCACTGAAGCTTTCTTT. It yields the protein CSVTRVTEAFF.

This sequence joins TRBV7-6 and TRBJ1-2, with TRBD1 identical over 10 bases. This CDR3 is 16 amino acids long. CDR1 is SGHVS, CDR2 FNYEAQ, per germline. The J segment lost 1 base and the V segment lost 3 bases, leaving 5 bases of the junction unmatched. CDR3 sequence reads: CASSLAGTGVNYGYTF. The DNA for the CDR3 is TGTGCCAGCAGCTTGGCCGGGACAGGGGTTAACTATGGCTACACCTTC.

In its sample, this clone was seen once. The chain joins TRBV10-1 to TRBJ1-1; 10 bases fit TRBD1. The CDR3 runs 18 residues. V shed 3 bases and J 1 base; nucleotides not matched to a gene: 11. The germline CDR1 and CDR2 sequences are WNHNN and SYGVQD (reference sequence). The CDR3 bases are TGCGCCAGCAGTGATCCAGCCGGGACAGGGGACGCGAACACTGAAGCTTTCTTT. It is translated as CASSDPAGTGDANTEAFF.

The chain carries TRBV5-3 and TRBJ1-5, with TRBD1 matching 7 bases. TRBV5-3 is assigned to the ORF class and has an uncertain function. The CDR3 is 18 residues long. With 1 base clipped from V and 2 bases from J, the junction kept 12 bases outside the gene matches. The CDR3 DNA reads as TGTGCCAGAAGCTTGCACAGGGGACCCTGGTCGGGCAATCAGCCCCAGCATTTT. This gives the protein CARSLHRGPWSGNQPQHF.

The genes are TRBV6-1 and TRBJ2-7; 10 bases are a match to TRBD1. Germline V gene data show CDR1 as MNHNS and CDR2 as SASEGT. Germline trimming cut 2 bases from V and 2 bases from J; bases unmatched to any gene: 6. There are 16 residues in the CDR3. CDR3 DNA: TGTGCCAGCAGTGAACACGGACAGGGGGGAACCTACGAGCAGTACTTC. This sequence encodes CASSEHGQGGTYEQYF.

The genes are TRBV15 and TRBJ1-6; D uncertain. CDR3 length: 14 residues. Germline CDR1 and CDR2: LNHNV and YYDKDF (reference sequence). The V and J ends lost 4 bases and 10 bases respectively, with 14 bases between them. The CDR3 DNA sequence: TGTGCCACCAGCACCGAGCGTTACGGGTCACCCCTCCACTTT. Protein product: CATSTERYGSPLHF. The full variable domain, rest sourced from reference TRBV15 and TRBJ1-6, is DAMVIQNPRYQVTQFGKPVTLSCSQTLNHNVMYWYQQKSSQAPKLLFHYYDKDFNNEADTPDNFQSRRPNTSFCFLDIRSPGLGDTAMYLCATSTERYGSPLHFGNGTRLTVT.

Sample share makes this clone medium-sized. V gene TRBV6-1 combines with J gene TRBJ2-7, with D maybe TRBD2 (6 bases). The germline V gene encodes CDR1 MNHNS and CDR2 SASEGT. V lost 1 base and J lost 1, with 8 bases in between. The CDR3 runs to 14 residues. This chain's CDR3 is CASSEEGTSYEQYF. In nucleotides, the CDR3 is TGTGCCAGCAGTGAAGAAGGGACTTCCTACGAGCAGTACTTC.